A selection of T cell receptor beta chains follows, all from one sample in a study of cytomegalovirus exposure and HLA in healthy donors. Using immunoSEQ multiplex PCR, the repertoire was profiled, and TCRdb retains in-frame clones only, with some absent. The table shows approximately 210,000 clones, with around 83% occurring only once. The sample consisted of PBMCs. The receptors derive from a woman aged 45-65 years in good health and CMV-seropositive. Each CDR3 is given with its conserved first and last residue. A D gene is named only where the DNA matches it firmly. Where a row states a size, it is once, few, many or the class of an expanded clone; other rows omit it.

d_call j_call v_call clone_size cdr3_nt cdr3_aa
NA TRBJ1-3 TRBV2 NA TGTGCCAGCAGTTTAGCTGTTTCTGGAAACACCATATATTTT CASSLAVSGNTIYF
TRBD1 TRBJ2-1 TRBV7-9 NA TGTGCCAGCAGCGAAACCGGACAGGGGATAAATGAGCAGTTCTTC CASSETGQGINEQFF
NA TRBJ2-1 TRBV5-1 NA TGCGCCAGCAGCTTGGAGCGACCCTCCTACAATGAGCAGTTCTTC CASSLERPSYNEQFF
TRBD1 TRBJ2-3 TRBV18 NA TGTGCCAGCTCACCCGAGACAGGGTGGGCAGATACGCAGTATTTT CASSPETGWADTQYF
TRBD2 TRBJ2-3 TRBV9 NA TGTGCCAGCAGCGAGGGGACTAGCGGGGGATTATCGGATATGCAGTATTTT CASSEGTSGGLSDMQYF
NA TRBJ2-3 TRBV5-5 NA TGTGCCAGCAGCTTGCGACAGAGTGACAGCACAGATACGCAGTATTTT CASSLRQSDSTDTQYF
NA TRBJ2-7 TRBV6-1 few TGTGCCAGCAGTGAATATGCTGGCGGGGTCTACGAGCAGTACTTC CASSEYAGGVYEQYF
NA TRBJ2-3 TRBV19 NA TGTGCCAGTTCATCCCCAAACACAGATACGCAGTATTTT CASSSPNTDTQYF
NA TRBJ1-1 TRBV9 NA TGTGCCAGCAGCGTAGGTGCGGTACCCACTGAAGCTTTCTTT CASSVGAVPTEAFF
NA TRBJ2-7 TRBV12-1 NA TGTGCCAGCAGCTTAACCGGGACAGTCTACGAGCAGTACTTC CASSLTGTVYEQYF
NA TRBJ2-1 TRBV19 NA TGTGCCAGTAGTATGTTAACAGGGAGCTCCTACAATGAGCAGTTCTTC CASSMLTGSSYNEQFF
NA TRBJ2-2 TRBV7-2 few TGTGCCAGCAGGACAGACCAGAACACCGGGGAGCTGTTTTTT CASRTDQNTGELFF
NA TRBJ1-2 TRBV4-1 NA TGCGCCAGCAGCCAAGGAGGCGGAAACTATGGCTACACCTTC CASSQGGGNYGYTF
NA TRBJ2-7 TRBV4-1 NA TGCGCCAGCAGCCAACTTTCGCGGGGTCGCGAGCAGTACTTC CASSQLSRGREQYF
TRBD1 TRBJ2-1 TRBV11-1 NA TGTGCCAGCAGCTTGACAGGGGACTTCAATGAGCAGTTCTTC CASSLTGDFNEQFF
TRBD1 TRBJ1-2 TRBV5-8 NA TGTGCCAGCAGCCCAGGGACAGGGGGATTAATTGGCTACACCTTC CASSPGTGGLIGYTF
TRBD2 TRBJ2-7 TRBV18 NA TGTGCCAGCTCACCATCTAGGACTAGCGGTATTAGAGAGCAGTACTTC CASSPSRTSGIREQYF
NA TRBJ2-7 TRBV6-1 once TGTGCCAGCAGTTATTCGACAGACTCCTACGAGCAGTACTTC CASSYSTDSYEQYF
NA TRBJ1-6 TRBV7-3 NA TGTGCCAGCAGCCCAGGGCCAGGAAATAATTCACCCCTCCACTTT CASSPGPGNNSPLHF
NA TRBJ1-4 TRBV19 few TGTGCCCCGAGGGGAGGGACTAATGAAAAACTGTTTTTT CAPRGGTNEKLFF
TRBD1 TRBJ1-3 TRBV28 once TGTGCCAGCAGTTTGGGGACAGGGACTGCTGGAAACACCATATATTTT CASSLGTGTAGNTIYF
NA TRBJ2-7 TRBV21-1 NA TGTGCCAGCAGGACGAGGGAGCAGGTCTCCTACGAGCAGTACTTC CASRTREQVSYEQYF
NA TRBJ2-5 TRBV5-1 NA TGCGCCAGCAGCTTGGGGGGCCCACAACAAGAGACCCAGTACTTC CASSLGGPQQETQYF
TRBD1 TRBJ1-1 TRBV7-9 NA TGTGCCAGCAGCATCACCGGGACAGCGAACACTGAAGCTTTCTTT CASSITGTANTEAFF
NA TRBJ1-3 TRBV5-4 NA TGTGCCAGCAGCTTGGATCCACAAACCTCTGGAAACACCATATATTTT CASSLDPQTSGNTIYF
NA TRBJ1-5 TRBV28 NA TGTGCCAGCAGTTTAGGACATATCATAGGACAGCCCCAGCATTTT CASSLGHIIGQPQHF
TRBD1 TRBJ1-5 TRBV6-5 NA TGTGCCAGCAGTTTGACAGGGAACAATCAGCCCCAGCATTTT CASSLTGNNQPQHF
NA TRBJ2-5 TRBV5-1 NA TGCGCCAGCAGCTGGGAGTATGGAGAGACCCAGTACTTC CASSWEYGETQYF
TRBD2 TRBJ2-3 TRBV4-2 NA TGTGCCAGCAACCCCCGTTCGCTAGCGGGGGGCACAGATACGCAGTATTTT CASNPRSLAGGTDTQYF
NA TRBJ2-6 TRBV28 NA TGTGCCAGCAGTGATCATGACACGTACGGGGCCAACGTCCTGACTTTC CASSDHDTYGANVLTF
NA TRBJ1-3 TRBV1 NA TGCACCAGCAGCTATAGACAGGGACAATCTGGAAACACCATATATTTT CTSSYRQGQSGNTIYF
TRBD1 TRBJ2-1 TRBV19 NA TGTGCCAGTAGTTGGGGGACAGAGTACAATGAGCAGTTCTTC CASSWGTEYNEQFF
NA TRBJ2-2 TRBV5-1 NA TGCGCCAGCAGCCGTGTCCGGGAAAGTGGCGGGGAGCTGTTTTTT CASSRVRESGGELFF
NA TRBJ2-7 TRBV7-9 NA TGTGCCAGCAGCTTAGGGGGCCGGGAGGAGCAGTACTTC CASSLGGREEQYF
NA TRBJ1-2 TRBV5-1 NA TGCGCCAGCAGCTCAGGGACTCTTAACTATGGCTACACCTTC CASSSGTLNYGYTF
TRBD1 TRBJ1-5 TRBV27 once TGTGCCAGCAGACGCACCGGGACAGGGAGACAGCCCCAGCATTTT CASRRTGTGRQPQHF
NA TRBJ2-6 TRBV6-5 NA TGTGCCAGCAGTTACTCGGGCGGGGCTGGGGCCAACGTCCTGACTTTC CASSYSGGAGANVLTF
NA TRBJ1-6 TRBV27 NA TGTGCCAGCAGTTTATATGGGGGACTGACACCCCTCCACTTT CASSLYGGLTPLHF
NA TRBJ2-3 TRBV5-1 once TGCGCCAGCAGCTTGGGTCCGTCCACAGATACGCAGTATTTT CASSLGPSTDTQYF
TRBD1 TRBJ1-5 TRBV30 NA TGTGCCTGGAGTTACCGACAGGGGGGCGGCAATCAGCCCCAGCATTTT CAWSYRQGGGNQPQHF
NA TRBJ2-7 TRBV13 NA TGTGCCAGCAGCTTAGGCTGGGGGACTGGGGCCTACGAGCAGTACTTC CASSLGWGTGAYEQYF
TRBD2 TRBJ2-1 TRBV7-2 once TGTGCCAGCAGCTTAACACTAGCGGGCTCCTACAATGAGCAGTTCTTC CASSLTLAGSYNEQFF
NA TRBJ1-1 TRBV29-1 few TGCAGCGTTGAGGAGGCGGCTCCTGAAGCTTTCTTT CSVEEAAPEAFF
NA TRBJ1-1 TRBV6-6 NA TGTGCCAGCAGTCCATCGGACAGCATGAACACTGAAGCTTTCTTT CASSPSDSMNTEAFF
NA TRBJ1-1 TRBV18 few TGTGCCAGCTCACCACCGCACAGGCCAATGAACACTGAAGCTTTCTTT CASSPPHRPMNTEAFF
TRBD2 TRBJ2-7 TRBV7-8 once TGTGCCAGCAGCACCAGGACTAGCGGGTTTGCGTACGGGCAGTACTTC CASSTRTSGFAYGQYF
NA TRBJ2-5 TRBV5-1 NA TGCGCCAGCAGCTTGGTCGGAGACAGAGAAGAGACCCAGTACTTC CASSLVGDREETQYF
TRBD1 TRBJ2-5 TRBV19 NA TGTGCCAGTAGTCGGCCCGGGACAGGGGAGAAAGAGACCCAGTACTTC CASSRPGTGEKETQYF